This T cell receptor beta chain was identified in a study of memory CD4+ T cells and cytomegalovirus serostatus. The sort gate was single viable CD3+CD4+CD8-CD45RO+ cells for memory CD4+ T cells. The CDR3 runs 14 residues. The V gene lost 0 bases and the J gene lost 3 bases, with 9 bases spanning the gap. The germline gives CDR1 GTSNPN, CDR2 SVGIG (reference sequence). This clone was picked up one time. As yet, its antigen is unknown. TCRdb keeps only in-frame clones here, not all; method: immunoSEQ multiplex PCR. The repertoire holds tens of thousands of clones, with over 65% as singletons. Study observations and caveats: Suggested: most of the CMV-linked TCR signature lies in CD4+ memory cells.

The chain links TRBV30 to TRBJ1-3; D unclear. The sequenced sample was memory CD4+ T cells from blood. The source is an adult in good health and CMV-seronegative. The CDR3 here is CAWSVGQYGNTIYF. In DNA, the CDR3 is TGTGCCTGGAGTGTAGGCCAGTATGGAAACACCATATATTTT.